Below, 18 T cell receptor beta chains from the same sample are listed, as sequenced in a study of CD8+ T cells in alopecia areata. Reverse transcription of extracted RNA yielded cDNA, which provided the sequencing template. Only in-frame clones appear in the TCRdb table, and some are missing; sequencing was by immunoSEQ multiplex PCR. This table holds 200,000 to 250,000 clones, 50% to 60% found once. Treatment indicated: oral pan-JAK inhibitor, 5-10 mg twice daily. The input for sequencing was CD4+ T cells sorted from blood, taken at week 4, from a patient treated with tofacitinib. The source is a human donor with alopecia areata.

The J gene is TRBJ2-6, the V gene TRBV5-1, with 9 bases aligning to TRBD1. V shed 3 bases, J shed 2 bases, and the junction held 3 bases outside the gene matches. Germline loops: CDR1 SGHRS, CDR2 YFSETQ. CDR3 length equals 16 residues. CDR3: CASSYRTGAGANVLTF. CDR3 in DNA: TGCGCCAGCAGCTACAGGACAGGGGCTGGGGCCAACGTCCTGACTTTC.

This clone has just a few counts. The chain employs TRBV19 and TRBJ2-7; no clear D gene. V lost 10 bases and J 0 bases, leaving 13 bases between the germline ends. The CDR3 has 13 amino acids. CDR1 LNHDA and CDR2 SQIVND come from the germline V gene (reference sequence). Here the CDR3 reads CATRARSSYEQYF. The CDR3 coding sequence is TGTGCCACCCGGGCCCGGAGCTCCTACGAGCAGTACTTC.

The chain links TRBV30 to TRBJ1-1, with 8 bases aligning to TRBD1. There are 16 residues in the CDR3. Germline trimming cut 2 bases from V and 6 bases from J; bases unmatched to any gene: 14. CDR1 is GTSNPN, CDR2 SVGIG, per germline (reference sequence). CDR3 in amino acids: CAWSTHRGGVPAEAFF. The CDR3 coding sequence is TGTGCCTGGAGTACCCACAGGGGGGGTGTCCCGGCTGAAGCTTTCTTT. Drawing the rest from reference TRBV30 and TRBJ1-1, the complete variable domain is SQTIHQWPATLVQPVGSPLSLECTVEGTSNPNLYWYRQAAGRGLQLLFYSVGIGQISSEVPQNLSASRPQDRQFILSSKKLLLSDSGFYLCAWSTHRGGVPAEAFFGQGTRLTVV.

The genes are TRBV29-1 and TRBJ1-1; possibly TRBD1 for D (6 bases). Germline CDR1 and CDR2: SQVTM and ANQGSEA. The CDR3 sequence is 13 residues long. Trimming removed 8 bases at V and 1 base at J, with 14 bases between. The CDR3 DNA is TGCAGCTCATCTGAGACAGGGAACACTGAAGCTTTCTTT. Its protein is CSSSETGNTEAFF.

V is TRBV6-1 and J is TRBJ1-5; 8 nucleotides agree with TRBD1. The CDR3 is made up of 13 amino acids. Germline V gene sequence: CDR1 MNHNS, CDR2 SASEGT. The trim removed 6 bases at V and 6 bases at J, leaving 4 bases unmatched. CDR3 DNA sequence: TGTGCCAGCAGCGGACAGGGAGGTCAGCCCCAGCATTTT. It is translated as CASSGQGGQPQHF.

The CDR3, as DNA: TGTGCCAGTAGTCGGACAGTCAATCAGCCCCAGCATTTT. Protein sequence: CASSRTVNQPQHF. The rearrangement joins TRBV19 to TRBJ1-5, with D tentatively TRBD1 (6 bases). The CDR3 spans 13 residues. The germline V gene has CDR1 LNHDA and CDR2 SQIVND (reference sequence). Trimming removed 5 bases from V and 3 bases from J, with 8 bases in between.

This clone was picked up one time. The chain uses TRBV10-2 and TRBJ2-7; tentatively, D is TRBD1 (6 bases). The CDR3 consists of 13 residues. CDR1 and CDR2 (germline): WSHSY, SAAADI. Trimming left V 4 bases short and J 1 base short, with 8 bases between. The CDR3 DNA reads as TGCGCCAGCAGTGGGGACAAGTCCTACGAGCAGTACTTC. This sequence encodes CASSGDKSYEQYF.

This clone has only a few counts. This sequence joins TRBV7-9 and TRBJ2-6; D might be TRBD1 (6 bases). This CDR3 is built from 15 residues. V was cut by 5 bases and J by 3 bases, with 11 bases left in between. The germline V gene encodes CDR1 SEHNR and CDR2 FQNEAQ (reference sequence). The CDR3 spells CASSQGGSGANVLTF. Here the CDR3 DNA reads TGTGCCAGCAGCCAAGGGGGTAGTGGGGCCAACGTCCTGACTTTC.

V gene TRBV15 combines with J gene TRBJ1-6; D gene uncertain. There are 13 residues in the CDR3. Germline CDR1 and CDR2: LNHNV and YYDKDF (reference sequence). V was cut by 5 bases and J by 2 bases, with 4 bases left in between. CDR3 in amino acids: CATSFAYNSPLHF. CDR3 in DNA: TGTGCCACCAGCTTCGCCTATAATTCACCCCTCCACTTT.

This clone showed up just a few times. This sequence joins TRBV7-6 and TRBJ2-3; 8 nucleotides match TRBD1. Germline V gene data show CDR1 as SGHVS and CDR2 as FNYEAQ. There are 14 residues in the CDR3. J lost 4 bases, V lost 1 base, and 1 base had no gene match. CDR3: CASSLGDRPDTQYF. CDR3 bases: TGTGCCAGCAGCTTAGGGGACAGGCCAGATACGCAGTATTTT.

This clone occurred a few times. This chain links TRBV5-8 with TRBJ2-3; the D is unclear. CDR1 SGHTS and CDR2 YDEGEE come from the germline V gene. Trimming took 3 bases from V and 1 from J, leaving 12 bases between them. CDR3 size: 15 residues. The CDR3 DNA reads as TGTGCCAGCAGCTCGCCCATCACCGGCACAGATACGCAGTATTTT. Amino acids: CASSSPITGTDTQYF.

The chain recombines TRBV30 with TRBJ1-1, with 8 bases fitting TRBD1. The CDR3 sequence is 12 residues long. The germline V gene has CDR1 GTSNPN and CDR2 SVGIG (reference sequence). Trimming at V came to 4 bases and at J to 4 bases, leaving 2 bases not matched to a gene. The CDR3: CAWTDRGTEAFF. DNA for the CDR3: TGTGCCTGGACCGACAGGGGCACTGAAGCTTTCTTT.

This clone was counted between two and nine times. The chain recombines TRBV6-1 with TRBJ2-5; no definite D call. The CDR3 runs to 14 residues. Per the germline V gene, CDR1 is MNHNS and CDR2 is SASEGT. Between the trimmed V and J ends, which lost 11 bases and 1 base, there was a span of 17 bases. CDR3: CAAAYAKFQETQYF. The CDR3 bases are TGTGCCGCAGCTTATGCCAAGTTCCAAGAGACCCAGTACTTC.

This rearrangement joins TRBV10-2 to TRBJ2-3, with D unresolved. The V gene lost 2 bases and the J gene lost 2 bases, with 11 bases spanning the gap. The CDR3 covers 15 residues. Germline-derived CDR1 and CDR2 are WSHSY and SAAADI. Written as DNA, the CDR3 is TGCGCCAGCAGTGAGAGTAGGGCCCACACAGATACGCAGTATTTT. Translated: CASSESRAHTDTQYF.

This clone was seen a few times. The rearrangement joins TRBV6-4 to TRBJ2-2, with no clear D. Germline CDR1 MRHNA, CDR2 SNTAGT. V was clipped by 2 bases and J by 0 bases, with 1 base between them. This CDR3 has 13 amino acids. Here the CDR3 reads CASSDTNTGELFF. CDR3 nucleotides: TGTGCCAGCAGTGACACGAACACCGGGGAGCTGTTTTTT.

The chain has TRBV30 and TRBJ1-1; D perhaps matches TRBD1 (6 bases). This CDR3 is 12 amino acids long. The V and J ends lost 6 bases and 6 bases respectively, with 14 bases between them. Germline loops: CDR1 GTSNPN, CDR2 SVGIG (reference sequence). Here the CDR3 reads CACRRGAPEAFF. As DNA, the CDR3 is TGTGCCTGCAGGAGGGGGGCACCTGAAGCTTTCTTT.

This rearrangement joins TRBV29-1 to TRBJ1-1; D gene uncertain. Germline V gives CDR1 SQVTM, CDR2 ANQGSEA. The germline V and J ends were trimmed by 5 bases and 10 bases, with 14 bases remaining between them. The CDR3 loop spans 11 amino acids. CDR3 in amino acids: CSVRHGDGAFF. As DNA, the CDR3 is TGCAGCGTTCGACACGGCGATGGAGCTTTCTTT.

This clone was seen a handful of times. V and J are TRBV10-3 and TRBJ1-2; TRBD1 is a possible D gene (6 bases). This CDR3 is 12 amino acids long. Trimming pared 9 bases from V and 2 bases from J, leaving 10 bases between. Germline assignment: CDR1 ENHRY and CDR2 SYGVKD. The CDR3 DNA is TGTGCCATGGCAGGGGCCAACTATGGCTACACCTTC. This translates into CAMAGANYGYTF.